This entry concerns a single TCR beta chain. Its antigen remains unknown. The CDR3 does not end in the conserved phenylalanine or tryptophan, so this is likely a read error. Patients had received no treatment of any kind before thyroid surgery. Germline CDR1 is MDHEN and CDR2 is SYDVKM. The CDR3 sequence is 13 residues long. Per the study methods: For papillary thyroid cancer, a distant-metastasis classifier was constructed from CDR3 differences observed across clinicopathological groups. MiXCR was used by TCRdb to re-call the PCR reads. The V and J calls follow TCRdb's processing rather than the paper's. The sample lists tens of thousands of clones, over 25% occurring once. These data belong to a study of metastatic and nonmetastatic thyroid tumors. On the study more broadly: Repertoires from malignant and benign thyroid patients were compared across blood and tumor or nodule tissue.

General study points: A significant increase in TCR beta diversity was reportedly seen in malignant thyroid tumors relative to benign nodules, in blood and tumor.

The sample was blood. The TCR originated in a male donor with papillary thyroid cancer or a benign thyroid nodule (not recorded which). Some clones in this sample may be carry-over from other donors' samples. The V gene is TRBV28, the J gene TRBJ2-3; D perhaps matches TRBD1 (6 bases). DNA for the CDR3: TGTGCCAGCAGCGAGGGGCGGACAGATTCGCAGTATATT. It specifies CASSEGRTDSQYI.